This TCR beta chain was identified in a study of blood T cell repertoires in COVID-19. Study background: COVID-19 samples, acute and convalescent, were from the United States, Italy and Spain. PBMCs, B-cell-depleted T cells, or T cells provided the cDNA or gDNA that made up the material.

This CDR3 contains 18 residues. Germline lookup yields CDR1 LNHNV and CDR2 YYDKDF (reference sequence). The junction had 11 bases not matched to a gene; V was cut back by 3 bases and J by 2 bases. This clone appeared once. Authors' processing steps: Estimation of nucleated cell counts relied on the amplification of reference gene primers. Profiled with immunoSEQ multiplex PCR; TCRdb holds only in-frame clones, not every one. V and J calls and clone size are copied from that table; D and trimming were computed from the DNA. Of about 93,000 clones listed, roughly 80% are singletons. The rearrangement links TRBV15 to TRBJ1-5; 9 bases are shared with TRBD1. The TCR originated in a human donor in a cohort sampled during active COVID-19. Sequencing was done on a sample of peripheral blood. The CDR3 sequence: CATSRAGTGQWCNQPQHF. The DNA of the CDR3 is TGTGCCACCAGCAGGGCCGGGACAGGGCAGTGGTGCAATCAGCCCCAGCATTTT.